This T cell receptor (beta chain) derives from a study of neurological immune-mediated disorders. The V end was cut by 6 bases, the J end by 1 base, with 7 bases between. Germline V CDR1 and CDR2: MNHNS, SASEGT. This CDR3 has 12 amino acids. A single record per CDR3 protein comes from TCRdb applying MiXCR to the 5' RACE reads. The top ten clones hold roughly 2.4% of a sample with tens of thousands of distinct CDR3 sequences, around 4.8% of them seen once. The specimen was PBMCs. The rearrangement links TRBV6-1 to TRBJ2-7, with unresolved D. The TCR sequence derives from a woman aged 70-85 years with multiple sclerosis. The CDR3 is CASRTTSYEQYF. DNA of the CDR3: TGTGCCAGCAGAACCACTTCCTACGAGCAGTACTTC.